This T cell receptor beta chain originates from a study of T cells in localized non-small cell lung cancer. Regarding the study as a whole: Paired adjacent lung recovered a median roughly 54 of the top 100 tumor clones. Investigators sequenced only a single tumor region, leaving heterogeneity possible. Elevated blood T cell density was associated with longer overall survival.

The repertoire was sequenced with immunoSEQ multiplex PCR; TCRdb's copy has only in-frame clones and lacks some. Of roughly 30,000 clones in the sample, roughly 89% were seen once. V shed 1 base and J shed 4 bases, with 4 bases lying between them. The CDR3 sequence is 13 residues long. The germline CDR1 and CDR2 sequences are LGHNA and YNFKEQ. Regarding this clone: Antigen specificity is unknown.

The sequences come from peripheral blood, collected before any cancer treatment. The chain couples TRBV4-2 to TRBJ2-2; no clear D gene. The clonotype comes from a female donor over 55 with stage I lung adenocarcinoma. In nucleotides, the CDR3 is TGTGCCAGCAGCCAAGGGGGCACCGGGGAGCTGTTTTTT. The encoded protein is CASSQGGTGELFF.